This T cell receptor beta chain was obtained from a study of PD-L1 blockade in urothelial cancer. The wider study: Analysis of blood occurred 3 weeks (second dose) and 6 weeks after treatment start.

TCRdb's table, derived via immunoSEQ multiplex PCR, lists solely in-frame clones and lacks some. The data show about 55,000 clones, roughly four fifths seen once. Trimming took 6 bases from V and 4 from J; bases not matched to a gene: 5. Germline assignment: CDR1 MDHEN and CDR2 SYDVKM. This CDR3 is 14 amino acids long. As for time point: pretreatment peripheral blood. The clonotype was recovered from a man aged 65 to 79 with urothelial cancer. The material was PBMCs, obtained around atezolizumab (anti-PD-L1) treatment. The chain uses TRBV28 and TRBJ2-2; TRBD1 agrees at 7 bases. CDR3 sequence: CASRWTGGTGELFF. Here the CDR3 DNA reads TGTGCCAGCAGATGGACAGGAGGCACCGGGGAGCTGTTTTTT.